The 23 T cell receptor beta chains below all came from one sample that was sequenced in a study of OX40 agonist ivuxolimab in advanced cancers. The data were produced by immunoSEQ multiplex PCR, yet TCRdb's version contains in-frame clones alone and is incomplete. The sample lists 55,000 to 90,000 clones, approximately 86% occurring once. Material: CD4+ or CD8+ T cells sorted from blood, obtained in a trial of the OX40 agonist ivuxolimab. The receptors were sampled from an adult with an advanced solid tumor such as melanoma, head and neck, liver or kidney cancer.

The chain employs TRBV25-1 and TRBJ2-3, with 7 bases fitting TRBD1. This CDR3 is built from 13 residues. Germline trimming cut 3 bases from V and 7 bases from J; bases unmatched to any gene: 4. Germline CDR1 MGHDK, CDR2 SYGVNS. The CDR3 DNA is TGTGCCAGCAGTGATGACAGGGCCAATACGCAGTATTTT. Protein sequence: CASSDDRANTQYF.

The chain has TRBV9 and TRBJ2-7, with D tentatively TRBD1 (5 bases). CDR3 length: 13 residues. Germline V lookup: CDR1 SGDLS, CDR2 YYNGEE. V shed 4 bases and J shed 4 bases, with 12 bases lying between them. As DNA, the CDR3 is TGTGCCAGCAGCTCGAGCCAGGGTTACGAGCAGTACTTC. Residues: CASSSSQGYEQYF. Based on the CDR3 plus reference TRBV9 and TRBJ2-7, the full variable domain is DSGVTQTPKHLITATGQRVTLRCSPRSGDLSVYWYQQSLDQGLQFLIQYYNGEERAKGNILERFSAQQFPDLHSELNLSSLELGDSALYFCASSSSQGYEQYFGPGTRLTVT.

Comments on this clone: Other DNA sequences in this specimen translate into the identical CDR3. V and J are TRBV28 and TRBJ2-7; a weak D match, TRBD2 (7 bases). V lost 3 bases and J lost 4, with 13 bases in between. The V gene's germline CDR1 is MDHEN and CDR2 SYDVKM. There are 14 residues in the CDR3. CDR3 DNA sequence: TGTGCCAGCAGTTTCGGGGGGAGGGGGTACGAGCAGTACTTC. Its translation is CASSFGGRGYEQYF.

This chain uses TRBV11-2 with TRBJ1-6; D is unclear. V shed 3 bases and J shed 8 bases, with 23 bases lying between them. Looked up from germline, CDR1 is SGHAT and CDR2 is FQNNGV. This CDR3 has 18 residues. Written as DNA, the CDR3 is TGTGCCAGCAGCTTCGTCTCGTGGCGTCGCGAACCTCATTCACCCCTCCACTTT. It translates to CASSFVSWRREPHSPLHF. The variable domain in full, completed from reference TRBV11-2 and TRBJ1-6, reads EAGVAQSPRYKIIEKRQSVAFWCNPISGHATLYWYQQILGQGPKLLIQFQNNGVVDDSQLPKDRFSAERLKGVDSTLKIQPAKLEDSAVYLCASSFVSWRREPHSPLHFGNGTRLTVT.

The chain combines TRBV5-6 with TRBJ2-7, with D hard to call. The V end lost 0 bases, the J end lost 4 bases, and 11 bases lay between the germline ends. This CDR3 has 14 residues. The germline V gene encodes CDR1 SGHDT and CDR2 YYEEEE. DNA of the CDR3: TGTGCCAGCAGCTTGGCCTTAGGGTATTACGAGCAGTACTTC. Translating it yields CASSLALGYYEQYF.

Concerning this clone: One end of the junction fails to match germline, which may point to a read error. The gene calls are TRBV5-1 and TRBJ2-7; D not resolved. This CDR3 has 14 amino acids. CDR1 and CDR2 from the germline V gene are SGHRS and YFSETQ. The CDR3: CASSLVLGINEQYF. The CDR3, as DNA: TGTGCCAGCAGCTTGGTGCTTGGAATCAACGAGCAGTACTTC.

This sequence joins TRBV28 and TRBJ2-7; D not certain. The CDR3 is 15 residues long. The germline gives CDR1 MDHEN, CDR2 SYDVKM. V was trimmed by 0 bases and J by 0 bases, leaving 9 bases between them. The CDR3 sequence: CASSLWGSSSYEQYF. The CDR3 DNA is TGTGCCAGCAGTTTATGGGGTAGTAGCTCCTACGAGCAGTACTTC. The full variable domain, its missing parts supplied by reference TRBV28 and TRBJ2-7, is DVKVTQSSRYLVKRTGEKVFLECVQDMDHENMFWYRQDPGLGLRLIYFSYDVKMKEKGDIPEGYSVSREKKERFSLILESASTNQTSMYLCASSLWGSSSYEQYFGPGTRLTVT.

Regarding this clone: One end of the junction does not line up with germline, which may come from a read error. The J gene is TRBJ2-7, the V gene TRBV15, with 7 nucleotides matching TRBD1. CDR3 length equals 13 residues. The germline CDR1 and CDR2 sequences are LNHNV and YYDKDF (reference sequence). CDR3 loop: CVTSRNRGYEQYF. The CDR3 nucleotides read TGTGTCACCAGCAGAAACAGGGGTTACGAGCAGTACTTC.

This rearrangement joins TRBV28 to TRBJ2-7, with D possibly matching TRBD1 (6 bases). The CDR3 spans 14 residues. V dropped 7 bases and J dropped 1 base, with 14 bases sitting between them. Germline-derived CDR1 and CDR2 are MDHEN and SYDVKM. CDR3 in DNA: TGTGCCAGCACCTCACCGGGACAATCCTACGAGCAGTACTTC. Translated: CASTSPGQSYEQYF.

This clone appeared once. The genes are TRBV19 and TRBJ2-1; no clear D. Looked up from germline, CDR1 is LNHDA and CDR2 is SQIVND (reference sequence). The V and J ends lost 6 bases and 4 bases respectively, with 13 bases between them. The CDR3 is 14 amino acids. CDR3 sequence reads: CASRTDDIYNEQFF. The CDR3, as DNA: TGTGCCAGTAGAACAGACGATATTTACAATGAGCAGTTCTTC.

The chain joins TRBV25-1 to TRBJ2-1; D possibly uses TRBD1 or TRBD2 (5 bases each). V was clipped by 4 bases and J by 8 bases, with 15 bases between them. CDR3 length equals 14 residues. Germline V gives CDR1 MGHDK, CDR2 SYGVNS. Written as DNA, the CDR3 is TGTGCCAGCAGTGGGGGCCTGACTACCGATGAGCAGTTCTTC. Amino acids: CASSGGLTTDEQFF.

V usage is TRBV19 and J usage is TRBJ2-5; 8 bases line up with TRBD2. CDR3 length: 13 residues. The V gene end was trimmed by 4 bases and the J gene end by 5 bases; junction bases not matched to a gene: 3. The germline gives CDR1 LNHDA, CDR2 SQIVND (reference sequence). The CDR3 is CASSNPGGETQYF. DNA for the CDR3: TGTGCCAGTAGTAACCCGGGGGGGGAGACCCAGTACTTC.

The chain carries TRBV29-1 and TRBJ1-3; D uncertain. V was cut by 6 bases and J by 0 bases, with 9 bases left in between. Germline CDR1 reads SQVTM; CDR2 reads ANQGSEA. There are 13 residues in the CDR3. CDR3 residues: CSVTYSSGNTIYF. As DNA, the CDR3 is TGCAGCGTAACATACAGCTCTGGAAACACCATATATTTT.

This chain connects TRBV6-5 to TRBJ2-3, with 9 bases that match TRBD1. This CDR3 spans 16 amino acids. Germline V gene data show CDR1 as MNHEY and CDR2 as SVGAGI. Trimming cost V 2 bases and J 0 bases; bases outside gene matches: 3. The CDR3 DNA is TGTGCCAGCAGTTACAGGGACAGGGCTAGCACAGATACGCAGTATTTT. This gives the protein CASSYRDRASTDTQYF.

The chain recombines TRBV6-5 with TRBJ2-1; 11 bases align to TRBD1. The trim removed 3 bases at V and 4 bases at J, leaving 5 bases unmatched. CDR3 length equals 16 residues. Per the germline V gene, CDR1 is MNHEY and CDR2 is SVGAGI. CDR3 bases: TGTGCCAGCAGTTATTGGACAGGGGGCGCGTACAATGAGCAGTTCTTC. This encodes CASSYWTGGAYNEQFF.

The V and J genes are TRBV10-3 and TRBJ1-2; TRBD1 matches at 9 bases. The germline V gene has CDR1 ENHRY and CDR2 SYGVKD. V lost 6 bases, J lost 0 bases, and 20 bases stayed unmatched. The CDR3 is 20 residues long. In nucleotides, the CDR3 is TGTGCCATCAGCGACCTACTCGCCCGGGACAGGGAGAAGGCTAACTATGGCTACACCTTC. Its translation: CAISDLLARDREKANYGYTF.

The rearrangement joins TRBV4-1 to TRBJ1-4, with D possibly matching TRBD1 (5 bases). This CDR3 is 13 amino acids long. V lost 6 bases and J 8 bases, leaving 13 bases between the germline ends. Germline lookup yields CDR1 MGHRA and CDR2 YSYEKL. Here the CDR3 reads CASRRQGEEKLFF. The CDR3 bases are TGCGCCAGCAGGCGGCAGGGAGAGGAAAAACTGTTTTTT.

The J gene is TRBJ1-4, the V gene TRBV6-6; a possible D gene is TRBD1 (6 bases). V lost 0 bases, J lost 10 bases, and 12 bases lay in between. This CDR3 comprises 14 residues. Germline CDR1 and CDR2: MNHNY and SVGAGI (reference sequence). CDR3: CASSYSSGGRKLFF. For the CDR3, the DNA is TGTGCCAGCAGTTACTCGAGCGGGGGCAGAAAACTGTTTTTT.

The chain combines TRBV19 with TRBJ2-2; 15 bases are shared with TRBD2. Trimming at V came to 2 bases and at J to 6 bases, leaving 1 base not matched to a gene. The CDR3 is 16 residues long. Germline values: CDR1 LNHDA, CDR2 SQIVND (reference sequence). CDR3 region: CASSIRTSGGAGELFF. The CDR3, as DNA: TGTGCCAGTAGTATACGGACTAGCGGGGGGGCCGGGGAGCTGTTTTTT.

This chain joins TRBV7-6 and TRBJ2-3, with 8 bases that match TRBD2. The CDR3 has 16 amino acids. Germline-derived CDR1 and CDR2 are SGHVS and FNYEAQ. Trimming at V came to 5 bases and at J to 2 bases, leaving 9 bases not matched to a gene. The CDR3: CASSAGTRGLTDTQYF. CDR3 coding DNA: TGTGCCAGCAGCGCCGGGACTAGGGGCCTCACAGATACGCAGTATTTT.

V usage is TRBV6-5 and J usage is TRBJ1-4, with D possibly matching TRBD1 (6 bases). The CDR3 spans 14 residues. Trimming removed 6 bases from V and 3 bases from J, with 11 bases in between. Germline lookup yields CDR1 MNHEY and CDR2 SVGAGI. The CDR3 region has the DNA TGTGCCAGCAGAAGGGGGGTGGCTAATGAAAAACTGTTTTTT. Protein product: CASRRGVANEKLFF.

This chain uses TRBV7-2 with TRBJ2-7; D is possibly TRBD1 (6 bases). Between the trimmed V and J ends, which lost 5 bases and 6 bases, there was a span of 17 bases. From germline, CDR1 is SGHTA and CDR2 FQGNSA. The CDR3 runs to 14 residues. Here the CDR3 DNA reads TGTGCCAGCAGCCAAAGGGGCTCACAGGGCGAGCAGTACTTC. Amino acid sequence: CASSQRGSQGEQYF.

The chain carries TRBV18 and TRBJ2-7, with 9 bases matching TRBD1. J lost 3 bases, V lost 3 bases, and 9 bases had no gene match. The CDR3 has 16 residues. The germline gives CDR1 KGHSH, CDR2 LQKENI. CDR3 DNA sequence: TGTGCCAGCTCACCGCTGGGACAGGGTCGTTTCTACGAGCAGTACTTC. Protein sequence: CASSPLGQGRFYEQYF.